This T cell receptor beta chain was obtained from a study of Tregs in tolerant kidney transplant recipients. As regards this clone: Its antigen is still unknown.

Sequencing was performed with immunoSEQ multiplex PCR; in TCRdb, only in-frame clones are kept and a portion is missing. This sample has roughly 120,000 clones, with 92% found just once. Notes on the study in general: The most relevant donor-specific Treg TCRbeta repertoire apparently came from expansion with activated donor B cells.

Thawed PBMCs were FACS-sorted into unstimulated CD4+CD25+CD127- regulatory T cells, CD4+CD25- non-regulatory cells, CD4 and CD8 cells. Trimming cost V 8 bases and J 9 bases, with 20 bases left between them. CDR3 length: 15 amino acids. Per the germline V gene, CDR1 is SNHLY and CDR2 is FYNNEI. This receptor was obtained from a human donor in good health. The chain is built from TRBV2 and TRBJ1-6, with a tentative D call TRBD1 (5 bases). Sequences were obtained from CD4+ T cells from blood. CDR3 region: CASEGTGGGGSPLHF. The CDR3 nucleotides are TGTGCCAGCGAGGGCACCGGGGGAGGCGGTTCACCCCTCCACTTT.